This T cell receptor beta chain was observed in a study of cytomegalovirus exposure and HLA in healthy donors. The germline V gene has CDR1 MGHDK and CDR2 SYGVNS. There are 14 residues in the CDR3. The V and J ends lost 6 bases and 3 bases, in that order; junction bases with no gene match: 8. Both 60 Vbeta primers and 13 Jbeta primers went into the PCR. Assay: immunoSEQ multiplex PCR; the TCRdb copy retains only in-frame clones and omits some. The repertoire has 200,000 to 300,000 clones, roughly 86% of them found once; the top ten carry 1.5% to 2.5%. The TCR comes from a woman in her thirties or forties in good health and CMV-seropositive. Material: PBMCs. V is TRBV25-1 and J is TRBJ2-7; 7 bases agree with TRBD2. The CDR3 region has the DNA TGTGCCAGCAGGACCCACGGGGGGAGCTACGAGCAGTACTTC. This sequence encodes CASRTHGGSYEQYF.